Listed below are T cell receptor beta chains from one sample, sequenced in a study of blood T cell repertoires in COVID-19. The table came from immunoSEQ multiplex PCR; TCRdb's copy has only in-frame clones and leaves some out. The sample lists about 70,000 clones; roughly 80% were seen once. Material for sequencing was peripheral blood. The receptors shown here come from a woman at least 80 years old with acute or convalescent COVID-19. Each CDR3 is given with its conserved first and last residue. D genes are given only for firm matches. Only some rows state a clone size, as once, few, many or a class for expanded clones.

clone_size | j_call | d_call | v_call | cdr3_nt | cdr3_aa
. | TRBJ2-1 | . | TRBV25-1 | TGTGCCAGCAGTGAAAAGGCCGAGGTTGGCAATGAGCAGTTCTTC | CASSEKAEVGNEQFF
. | TRBJ2-3 | . | TRBV5-4 | TGTGCCAGCAGCAATGACATCCTGCCGATGGGTACGCAGTATTTT | CASSNDILPMGTQYF
. | TRBJ1-1 | . | TRBV11-2 | TGTGCCAGCAGCCCGAGGGGGGGGGCGAAGGGCGGAACTGAAGCTTTCTTT | CASSPRGGAKGGTEAFF
. | TRBJ2-3 | TRBD2 | TRBV7-9 | TGTGCCAGCAGCTTCAGCGGGACTAGATCGAATACGCAGTATTTT | CASSFSGTRSNTQYF
few | TRBJ1-2 | . | TRBV15 | TGTGCCACCAGCGGCCGGGACTTCTATGGCTACACCTTC | CATSGRDFYGYTF
. | TRBJ1-1 | . | TRBV27 | TGTGCCACCTCCCGGGGGAGGTTCACTGAAGCTTTCTTT | CATSRGRFTEAFF
. | TRBJ2-1 | . | TRBV5-5 | TGTGCCAGCAGCCAAGATGCAGGAACCTACAATGAGCAGTTCTTC | CASSQDAGTYNEQFF
. | TRBJ2-4 | TRBD1 | TRBV24-1 | TGTGCCACCAGTGCTCCTCGGGACAGGAAGAGGGGAACCAAAAACATTCAGTACTTC | CATSAPRDRKRGTKNIQYF
. | TRBJ2-7 | . | TRBV18 | TGTGCCAGCTCACCAGTGACAGGAAGCTCCTACGAGCAGTACTTC | CASSPVTGSSYEQYF
. | TRBJ1-1 | . | TRBV4-1 | TGCGCCAGCAGCCCATACGGAGGGCGGGACACTGAAGCTTTCTTT | CASSPYGGRDTEAFF
. | TRBJ2-7 | TRBD1 | TRBV18 | TGTGCCAGCTCACACGGGACAGGAACTATGAGCTCCTACGAGCAGTACTTC | CASSHGTGTMSSYEQYF
few | TRBJ2-7 | . | TRBV7-9 | TGTGCCAGCAGCTTAGCTGGGTCTCGGGGCGAGCAGTACTTC | CASSLAGSRGEQYF
. | TRBJ1-1 | TRBD1 | TRBV6-4 | TGTGCCAGCAGTGCCGGTACGGGACAGAGGAACACTGAAGCTTTCTTT | CASSAGTGQRNTEAFF
. | TRBJ1-5 | TRBD1 | TRBV5-5 | TGTGCCAGCAGCTTTGGGACAGGTAATAGCAATCAGCCCCAGCATTTT | CASSFGTGNSNQPQHF
. | TRBJ2-7 | TRBD2 | TRBV6-1 | TGTGCCAGCAGTGCTCCCCCCCTAGCGGGTTATGCCTACGAGCAGTACTTC | CASSAPPLAGYAYEQYF
. | TRBJ2-3 | TRBD2 | TRBV19 | TGTGCCAGTAGTATCCGACTAGCGGGGCGGCGCGCTAGCACAGATACGCAGTATTTT | CASSIRLAGRRASTDTQYF
once | TRBJ2-7 | TRBD2 | TRBV10-1 | TGCGCCAGCAGTGATAAAGGCGGGGGGCCGGGGGAGCAGTACTTC | CASSDKGGGPGEQYF
. | TRBJ1-2 | TRBD1 | TRBV7-6 | TGTGCCAGCAGCCCCGGACAGGGAGAATATGGCTACACCTTC | CASSPGQGEYGYTF
. | TRBJ2-2 | TRBD1 | TRBV5-1 | TGCGCCAGCAGCTCTCAGACAGGGGTCGGAACCGGGGAGCTGTTTTTT | CASSSQTGVGTGELFF
once | TRBJ2-7 | . | TRBV6-1 | TGTGCCAGCAGTGAAGCTCCGGACAGCCTAGGATCCTACGAGCAGTACTTC | CASSEAPDSLGSYEQYF
. | TRBJ1-5 | . | TRBV21-1 | TGTGCCAGCAGCAAGGGCAGGGGGGTTCCTAGCAATCAGCCCCAGCATTTT | CASSKGRGVPSNQPQHF
. | TRBJ2-7 | . | TRBV3-1/TRBV3-2 | TGTGCCAGCAGCCAAGGTCCAGGAACCTACGAGCAGTACTTC | CASSQGPGTYEQYF
. | TRBJ2-7 | . | TRBV19 | TGTGCCAGCAGCGACTACTTCTATGAGCAGTACTTC | CASSDYFYEQYF
. | TRBJ1-5 | . | TRBV15 | TGTGCCACCAGCAGAGATGTGGACAAACATCAGCCCCAGCATTTT | CATSRDVDKHQPQHF
few | TRBJ1-4 | . | TRBV2 | TGTGCCAGCAGAGACACCCTGGTTGTCTCTGAAAAACTGTTTTTT | CASRDTLVVSEKLFF
. | TRBJ1-2 | TRBD1 | TRBV27 | TGTGCCAGCAGTACCCAGGACAGGGCAGGCTACACCTTC | CASSTQDRAGYTF
. | TRBJ2-2 | TRBD1 | TRBV14 | TGTGCCAGCAGCCCCCGGACAGGCTTGAGTTTCGGGGAGCTGTTTTTT | CASSPRTGLSFGELFF
few | TRBJ1-1 | . | TRBV19 | TGTGCCAGTAGTATGACCAGGGTAACTGAAGCTTTCTTT | CASSMTRVTEAFF
. | TRBJ2-1 | . | TRBV5-6 | TGTGCCAGCAAGAGTTCAGACGGGAGCTCCTACAATGAGCAGTTCTTC | CASKSSDGSSYNEQFF
. | TRBJ2-5 | TRBD1 | TRBV10-3 | TGTGCCGTGGGGACAGGACAAGAGACCCAGTACTTC | CAVGTGQETQYF
. | TRBJ2-5 | . | TRBV5-1 | TGCGCCAGCAGCTTGGCCCTCCAGATAGAGACCCAGTACTTC | CASSLALQIETQYF
. | TRBJ2-3 | TRBD2 | TRBV3-1/TRBV3-2 | TGTGCCAGCAGCCAGGGGGGGGGTACGCAGTATTTT | CASSQGGGTQYF
. | TRBJ1-2 | TRBD1 | TRBV7-8 | TGTGCCAGCAGCACCGCGACAGGGGTGGACTATGGCTACACCTTC | CASSTATGVDYGYTF
. | TRBJ1-2 | . | TRBV5-1 | TGCGCCAGCAGCTTGGTGCTCCAGGGAAACTATGGCTACACCTTC | CASSLVLQGNYGYTF
. | TRBJ2-7 | TRBD1 | TRBV3-1/TRBV3-2 | TGTGCCAGCAGCCCCCCCCTCAGGGGGACCTACGAGCAGTACTTC | CASSPPLRGTYEQYF
. | TRBJ2-7 | TRBD1 | TRBV5-1 | TGCGCCAGCAACCGGGGGACAGGGGACTACGAGCAGTACTTC | CASNRGTGDYEQYF
. | TRBJ2-7 | TRBD2 | TRBV3-1/TRBV3-2 | TGTGCCAGCAGCCGATCAATAAGCGGGGGGGCCGACTACGAGCAGTACTTC | CASSRSISGGADYEQYF
. | TRBJ2-3 | TRBD2 | TRBV4-1 | TGCGCCAGCAGCCAAGCCTTTGGAGCGGGGGGCGGGGCAGATACGCAGTATTTT | CASSQAFGAGGGADTQYF
. | TRBJ2-3 | . | TRBV7-3 | TGTGCCAGCAGCTTGCGGGGCTGGGATACGCAGTATTTT | CASSLRGWDTQYF